This entry features one T cell receptor beta chain sequence. Its cognate antigen has yet to be identified. Base qualities are not at hand, and no much larger clone is one base apart. Donors were healthy HIV-negative adults with no recently reported acute infections or vaccinations. Every donor was a Caucasian adult living in Nashville, Tennessee, USA. CD4+ T cells were enriched by magnetic negative selection, after which naive cells were positively selected on CD45RA and the negative fraction was taken as the memory subset. Blood was obtained by leukapheresis, after which PBMCs were separated by Ficoll-Histopaque density gradient centrifugation and cryopreserved in liquid nitrogen vapor phase. Analytical flow cytometry was used to check the purity and quantity of each magnetically sorted T cell population. From each sorted fraction, genomic DNA was isolated and quantified by UV absorbance on a Nanodrop 2000c.

The germline V gene yields SGHRS for CDR1 and YFSETQ for CDR2. The CDR3 goes from the cysteine to the phenylalanine over 17 residues. Here the CDR3 DNA is all that survives: 51 bases in frame from base 1. Germline trimming amounts to 4 bases on V and 3 bases on J, with 16 as the count of junction bases outside the gene matches. This entry belongs to a study of shared clonotypes between healthy human individuals (dated by TCRdb to 2018 to 2021). About the investigation overall: The cohort included a few men and a couple of women between 18 and 49 years of age. Different laboratories and diverse techniques were used to prepare libraries and sequence TCR repertoires, to increase sequencing depth and limit assay-specific biases. Between about 0.94 and 8.9 billion PBMCs per donor were obtained by leukapheresis. The study deeply sequenced blood TCR repertoires of about 5 healthy adults to estimate repertoire size and the extent of clonotype sharing between individuals. For each donor, CD4 naive and CD4 memory were each given three plates, CD8 naive was given two plates, and CD8 memory was given one plate. Broader findings and caveats from the paper: Rarefaction of sorted-subset datasets indicated incomplete sequencing despite the large sequencing depth. Only blood was sampled, and tissue TCR repertoires likely differ from those in blood. Higher generation probabilities were observed for clonotypes shared by all four sorted-subset donors than for non-shared clonotypes. The genetic and exposure-history diversity represented was limited by the small number of donors. Pairwise subsampling indicated that sequencing depth was expected to affect the degree of clonotype sharing among donors. Estimated clonotype richness was generally larger for naive than for memory subsets. When a handful of donors were compared, the shared fraction of clonotypes was around 5% for naive CD4, approximately 3.3% for naive CD8, more than 2% for memory CD4, and 0.35% to 0.5% for memory CD8.

Using the deep immunoSEQ assay, TCR CDR3 regions were amplified from genomic DNA by multiplex PCR. Extracted genomic DNA from each cell subset was distributed evenly across all wells of several immunoSEQ 96-well plates, and each plate was treated as a replicate. For sorted subsets, approximately 190 ng of genomic DNA, equivalent to 25,000 to 35,000 T cell genomes, went into each replicate PCR. Purified libraries were measured with a Qubit 3.0 fluorometer, size-checked on a Bioanalyzer 2100, and measured again with the KAPA Library Quantification kit. Every immunoSEQ 96-well plate was sequenced on a separate single-read 150-cycle Illumina NextSeq 550 flow cell. The original methods were these. Because only junctional sequences without quality scores were contained in the immunoSEQ output, filtering matching that applied to full-length reads could not be performed. To assign V/J genes and CDR3, sequences were annotated using PyIR, a Python wrapper for IgBLAST v1.9, with IMGT germline references. Reads with weak V/J assignments (E-value above 1e-6), missing CDR3, stop codons, out-of-frame junctions, or ambiguous translated residues were removed. A V3J clonotype was defined by an identical inferred V gene, J gene, and CDR3 amino acid sequence. To compute the percentage overlap between repertoires, the number of shared unique clonotypes was divided by the size of the smaller repertoire. Richness of each repertoire was evaluated using RTK rarefaction, the Chao1 estimator, and Recon v2.1 estimates of unobserved clonotypes. Generation probabilities were computed with OLGA for all TCRbeta clonotypes obtained by the gDNA method from four donors. In TCRdb, the immuneACCESS table is reduced to in-frame sequences with V and J assigned. These tables do not hold every clone; where another copy was compared, an unresolved V gene accounts for under half, and the others remain unexplained. That table supplies the V and J calls and clone size; D and trimming were determined from the DNA. Here the sample has around 750,000 clones; 74% occur a single time. The ten most abundant clones make up 1.5% to 2% of the sample.

This sequence originates from a woman in her thirties in good health. The rearranged segments are TRBV5-1 and TRBJ2-7, and 7 bases in between align with TRBD1. Sequencing input: memory CD4+ T cells sorted from blood. This specimen's cell subset or site label, per the study, means: CD45RA-negative fraction. In nucleotides, the sequence is TGCGCCAGCAGCCCGGACCCGGGACAGTTGAACCTCTACGAGCAGTACTTC. Its product reads: CASSPDPGQLNLYEQYF.